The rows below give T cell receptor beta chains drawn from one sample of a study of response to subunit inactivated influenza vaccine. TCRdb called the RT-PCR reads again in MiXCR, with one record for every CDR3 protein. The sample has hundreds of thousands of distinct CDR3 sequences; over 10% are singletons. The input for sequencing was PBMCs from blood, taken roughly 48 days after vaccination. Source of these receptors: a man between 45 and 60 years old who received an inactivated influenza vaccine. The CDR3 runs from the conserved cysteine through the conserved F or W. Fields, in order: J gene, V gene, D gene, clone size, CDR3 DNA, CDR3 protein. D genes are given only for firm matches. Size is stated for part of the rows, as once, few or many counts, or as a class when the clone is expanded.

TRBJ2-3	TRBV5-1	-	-	TGCGCCAGCAGCTTGGTGACAGGCGCCGGGGATACGCAGTATTTT	CASSLVTGAGDTQYF
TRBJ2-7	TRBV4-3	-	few	TGCGCCAGCAGCCAAGACCGGGGGTTAGGCTACGAGCAGTACTTC	CASSQDRGLGYEQYF
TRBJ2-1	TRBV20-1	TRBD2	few	TGCAGTTCAATTCCCGGACTAGCAAACTACAATGAGCAGTTCTTC	CSSIPGLANYNEQFF
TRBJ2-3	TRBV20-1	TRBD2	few	TGCAGTGCCAACCCCACCGGGACTAGTCCAGATACGCAGTATTTT	CSANPTGTSPDTQYF
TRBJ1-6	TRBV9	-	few	TGTGCCAGCAGCGTAGCTGGCAGACGCGATTCACCCCTCCACTTT	CASSVAGRRDSPLHF
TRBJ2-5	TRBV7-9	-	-	TGTGCCAGCAGCGGGGACTCTCAAGAGACCCAGTACTTC	CASSGDSQETQYF
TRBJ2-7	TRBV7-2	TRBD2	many	TGTGCCAGCAGCTCAACTAGCGGGAGATCTTACGAGCAGTACTTC	CASSSTSGRSYEQYF
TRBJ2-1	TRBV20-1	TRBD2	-	TGCAGTGCTCCCGCGGGGGGGCCAGGGAATGAGCAGTTCTTC	CSAPAGGPGNEQFF
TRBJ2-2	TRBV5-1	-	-	TGCGCCAGCAGCTTTACAGGGCCCACCGGGGAGCTGTTTTTT	CASSFTGPTGELFF
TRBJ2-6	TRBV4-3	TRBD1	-	TGCGCCAGCTCTCTGGGACAGGGGGCCTCTGGGGCCAACGTCCTGACTTTC	CASSLGQGASGANVLTF
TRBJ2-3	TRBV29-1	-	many	TGCAGCGTTGATGGGGCACACACAGATACGCAGTATTTT	CSVDGAHTDTQYF
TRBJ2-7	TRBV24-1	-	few	TGTGCCACCCAACACGGCGGCAGCGGCGAGCAGTACTTC	CATQHGGSGEQYF
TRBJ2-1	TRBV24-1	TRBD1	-	TGTGCCACCAGTGACATGGGGACAGGATACAATGAGCAGTTCTTC	CATSDMGTGYNEQFF
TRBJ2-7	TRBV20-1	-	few	TGCAGTGCTAGAGGGGGGACAACCAGAGAGCAGTACTTC	CSARGGTTREQYF
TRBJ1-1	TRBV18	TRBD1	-	TGTGCCAGCTCACCACCCACACGGACAGGAGCTTTCTTT	CASSPPTRTGAFF
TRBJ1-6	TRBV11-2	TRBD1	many	TGTGCCAGCAGCTTAACACGGTGGCGGACAGGCGATAATTCACCCCTCCACTTT	CASSLTRWRTGDNSPLHF
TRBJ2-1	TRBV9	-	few	TGTGCCAGCAGTCCCCGGTATGAGCAGGAGAGCGAGCAGTTCTTC	CASSPRYEQESEQFF
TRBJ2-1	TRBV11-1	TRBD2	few	TGTGCCAGCAGTTCGGGACTAGCGGGAGCAACCTCCTCCTACAATGAGCAGTTCTTC	CASSSGLAGATSSYNEQFF
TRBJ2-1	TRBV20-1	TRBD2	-	TGCAGTGCTAGATTCCTCCGGTTTAGCGGGGACTACAATGAGCAGTTCTTC	CSARFLRFSGDYNEQFF
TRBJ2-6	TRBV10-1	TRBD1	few	TGCGCCAGCAACCCCGGACAGGGTACTCCTGGGGCCAACGTCCTGACTTTC	CASNPGQGTPGANVLTF
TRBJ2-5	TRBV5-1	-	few	TGCGCCAGCAGCTTGGATGACTGGGGAGAGACCCAGTACTTC	CASSLDDWGETQYF
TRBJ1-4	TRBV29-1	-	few	TGCAGCGTTGAAGACGCGCAAACTAATGAAAAACTGTTTTTT	CSVEDAQTNEKLFF
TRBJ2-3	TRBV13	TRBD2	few	TGTGCCAGCACCGGGGGACTAGCGTCAGATACGCAGTATTTT	CASTGGLASDTQYF
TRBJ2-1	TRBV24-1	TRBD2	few	TGTGCCACCAGTGACTCACCCGGACTAGCGGGAGATTGGGTACATTACAATGAGCAGTTCTTC	CATSDSPGLAGDWVHYNEQFF
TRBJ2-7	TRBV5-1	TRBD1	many	TGCGCCAGCAGCTTGGGACAGGGTGCCTACGAGCAGTACTTC	CASSLGQGAYEQYF
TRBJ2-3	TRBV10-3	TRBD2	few	TGTGCCACTCGGCTAGCGGGGGGGAGCACAGATACGCAGTATTTT	CATRLAGGSTDTQYF
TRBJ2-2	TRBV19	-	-	TGTGCCAGTAGCCGGGAAGTAGGGACCGGGGAGCTGTTTTTT	CASSREVGTGELFF
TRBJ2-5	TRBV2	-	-	TGTGCCGCTGGGCGAATTGGGGAGACCCAGTACTTC	CAAGRIGETQYF
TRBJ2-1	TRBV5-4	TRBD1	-	TGTGCCAGCAGCTGGCAGGGACAGGCCTTCTTC	CASSWQGQAFF
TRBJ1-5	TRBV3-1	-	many	TGTGCCAGCAGCCAATTTAGGGGCAATCAGCCCCAGCATTTT	CASSQFRGNQPQHF
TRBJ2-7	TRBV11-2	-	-	TGTGCCAGCAGCTCTCTGACAGCCTACGAGCAGTACTTC	CASSSLTAYEQYF
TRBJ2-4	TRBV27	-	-	TGTGCCAGCAGCCTAGGGGATAAAAACATTCAGTACTTC	CASSLGDKNIQYF
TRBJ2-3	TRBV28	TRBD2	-	TGTGCCAGCAGTTTAGCGGGAGTCAATACGCAGTATTTT	CASSLAGVNTQYF
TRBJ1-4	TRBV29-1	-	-	TGCAGCGTCCGTCTAGGGAATGAAAAACTGTTTTTT	CSVRLGNEKLFF
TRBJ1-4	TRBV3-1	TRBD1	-	TGTGCCAGCAGTCGAGTTGGGACAGAAGATGAAAAACTGTTTTTT	CASSRVGTEDEKLFF